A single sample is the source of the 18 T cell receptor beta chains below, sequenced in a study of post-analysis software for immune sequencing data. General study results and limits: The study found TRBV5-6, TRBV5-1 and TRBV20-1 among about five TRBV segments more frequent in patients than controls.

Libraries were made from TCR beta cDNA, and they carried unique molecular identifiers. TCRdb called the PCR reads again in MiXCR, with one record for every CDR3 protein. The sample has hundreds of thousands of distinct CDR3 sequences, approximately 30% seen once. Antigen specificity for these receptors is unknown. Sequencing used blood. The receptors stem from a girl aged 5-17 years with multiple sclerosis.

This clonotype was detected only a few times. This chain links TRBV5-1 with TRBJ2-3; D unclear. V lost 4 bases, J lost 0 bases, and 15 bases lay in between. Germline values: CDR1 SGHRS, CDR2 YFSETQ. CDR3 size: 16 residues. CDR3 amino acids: CASSPGLPASTDTQYF. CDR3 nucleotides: TGCGCCAGCAGCCCGGGCCTTCCGGCTAGCACAGATACGCAGTATTTT.

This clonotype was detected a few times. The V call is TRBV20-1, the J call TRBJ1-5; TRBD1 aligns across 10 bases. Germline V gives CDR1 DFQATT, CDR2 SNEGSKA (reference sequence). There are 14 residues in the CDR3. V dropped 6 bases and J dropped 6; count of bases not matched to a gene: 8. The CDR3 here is CSAQTGGGPQPQHF. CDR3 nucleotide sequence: TGCAGTGCGCAGACAGGGGGCGGTCCTCAGCCCCAGCATTTT.

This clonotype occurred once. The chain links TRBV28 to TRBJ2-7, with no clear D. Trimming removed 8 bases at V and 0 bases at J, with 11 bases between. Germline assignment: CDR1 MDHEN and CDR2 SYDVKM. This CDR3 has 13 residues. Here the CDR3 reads CASQPTDSYEQYF. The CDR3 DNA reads TGTGCCAGCCAGCCCACCGACTCCTACGAGCAGTACTTC. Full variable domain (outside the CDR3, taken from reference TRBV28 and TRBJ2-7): DVKVTQSSRYLVKRTGEKVFLECVQDMDHENMFWYRQDPGLGLRLIYFSYDVKMKEKGDIPEGYSVSREKKERFSLILESASTNQTSMYLCASQPTDSYEQYFGPGTRLTVT.

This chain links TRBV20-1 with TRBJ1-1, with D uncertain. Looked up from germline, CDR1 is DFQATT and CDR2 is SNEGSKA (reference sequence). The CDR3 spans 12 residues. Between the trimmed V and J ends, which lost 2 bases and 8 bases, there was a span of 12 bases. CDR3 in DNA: TGCAGTGCTAGAAAGCGACCCGCCGAAGCTTTCTTT. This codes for CSARKRPAEAFF.

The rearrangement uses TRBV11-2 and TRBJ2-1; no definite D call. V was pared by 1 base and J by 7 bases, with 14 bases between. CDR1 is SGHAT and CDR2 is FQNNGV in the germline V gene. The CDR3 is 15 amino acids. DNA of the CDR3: TGTGCCAGCAGCTTAGTTCGGCTTGACACGAATGAGCAGTTCTTC. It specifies CASSLVRLDTNEQFF.

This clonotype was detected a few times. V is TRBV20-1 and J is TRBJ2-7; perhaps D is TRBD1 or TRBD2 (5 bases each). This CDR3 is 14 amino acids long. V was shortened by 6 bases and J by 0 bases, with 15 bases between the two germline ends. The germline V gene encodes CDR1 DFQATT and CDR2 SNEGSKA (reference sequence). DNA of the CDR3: TGCAGTGCCTACAGGTCCGGGGCCTCCTACGAGCAGTACTTC. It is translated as CSAYRSGASYEQYF.

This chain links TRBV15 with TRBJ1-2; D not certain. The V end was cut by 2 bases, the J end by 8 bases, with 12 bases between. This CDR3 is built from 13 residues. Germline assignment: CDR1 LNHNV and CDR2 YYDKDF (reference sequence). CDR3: CATSRRKSSGYTF. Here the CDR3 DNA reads TGTGCCACCAGCAGACGAAAATCCTCCGGCTACACCTTC.

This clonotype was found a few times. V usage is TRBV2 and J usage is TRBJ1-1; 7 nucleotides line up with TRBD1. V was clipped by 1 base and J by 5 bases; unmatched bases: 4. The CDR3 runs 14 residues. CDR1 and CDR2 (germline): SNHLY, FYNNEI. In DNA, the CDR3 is TGTGCCAGCAGTGAAGTAGTCAGGGGGACTGAAGCTTTCTTT. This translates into CASSEVVRGTEAFF.

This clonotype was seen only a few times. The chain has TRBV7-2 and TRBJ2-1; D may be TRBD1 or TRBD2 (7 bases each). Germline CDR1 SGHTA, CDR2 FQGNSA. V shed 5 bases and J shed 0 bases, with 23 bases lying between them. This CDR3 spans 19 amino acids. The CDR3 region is CASSLGRGLASSSYNEQFF. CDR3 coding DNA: TGTGCCAGCAGCCTTGGGAGGGGGCTAGCGTCGAGCTCCTACAATGAGCAGTTCTTC.

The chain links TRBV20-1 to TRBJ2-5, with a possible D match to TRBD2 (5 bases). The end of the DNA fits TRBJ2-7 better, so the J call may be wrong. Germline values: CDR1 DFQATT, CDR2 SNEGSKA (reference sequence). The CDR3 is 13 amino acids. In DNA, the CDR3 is TGCAGTGCTCCCCCGGCCGAGGGTTACGAGCAGTACTTC. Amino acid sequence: CSAPPAEGYEQYF.

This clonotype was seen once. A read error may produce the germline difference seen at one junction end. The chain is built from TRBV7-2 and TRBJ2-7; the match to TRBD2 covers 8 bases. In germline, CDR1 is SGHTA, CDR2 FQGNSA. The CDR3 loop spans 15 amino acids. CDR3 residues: CASSLSPGLVAEHYF. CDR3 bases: TGTGCCAGCAGCTTATCCCCGGGACTAGTTGCCGAGCACTACTTC.

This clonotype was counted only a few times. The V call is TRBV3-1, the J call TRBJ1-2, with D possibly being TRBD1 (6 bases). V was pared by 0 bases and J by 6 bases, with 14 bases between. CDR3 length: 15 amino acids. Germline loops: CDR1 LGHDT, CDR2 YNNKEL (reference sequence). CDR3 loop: CASSQDPTGRHGYTF. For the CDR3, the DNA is TGTGCCAGCAGCCAAGATCCGACAGGTCGCCATGGCTACACCTTC.

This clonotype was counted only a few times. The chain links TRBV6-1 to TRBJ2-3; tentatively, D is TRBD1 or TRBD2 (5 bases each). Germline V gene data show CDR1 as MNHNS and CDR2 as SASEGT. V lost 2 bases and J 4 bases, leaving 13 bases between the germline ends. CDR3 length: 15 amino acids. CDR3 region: CASSESEGSADTQYF. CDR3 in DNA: TGTGCCAGCAGTGAAAGCGAGGGGTCCGCAGATACGCAGTATTTT.

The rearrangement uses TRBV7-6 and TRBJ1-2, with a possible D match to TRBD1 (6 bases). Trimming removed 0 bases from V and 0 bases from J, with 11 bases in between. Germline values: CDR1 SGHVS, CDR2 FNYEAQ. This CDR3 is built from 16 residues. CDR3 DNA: TGTGCCAGCAGCTTAGCTTTCGGGGGGCCTAACTATGGCTACACCTTC. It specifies CASSLAFGGPNYGYTF. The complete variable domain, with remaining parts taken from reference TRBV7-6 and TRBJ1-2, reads GAGVSQSPRYKVTKRGQDVALRCDPISGHVSLYWYRQALGQGPEFLTYFNYEAQQDKSGLPNDRFSAERPEGSISTLTIQRTEQRDSAMYRCASSLAFGGPNYGYTFGSGTRLTVV.

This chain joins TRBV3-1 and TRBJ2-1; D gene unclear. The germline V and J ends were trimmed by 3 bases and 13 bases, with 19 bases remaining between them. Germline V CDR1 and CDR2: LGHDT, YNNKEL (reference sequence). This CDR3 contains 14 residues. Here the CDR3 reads CASSQGYPQETQFF. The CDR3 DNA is TGTGCCAGCAGCCAGGGATATCCCCAAGAGACCCAGTTCTTC.

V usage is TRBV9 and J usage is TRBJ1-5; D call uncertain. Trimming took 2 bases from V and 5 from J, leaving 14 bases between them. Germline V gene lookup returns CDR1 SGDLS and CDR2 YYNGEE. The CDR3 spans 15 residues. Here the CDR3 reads CASSVDGRLDQPQHF. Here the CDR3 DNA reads TGTGCCAGCAGCGTTGACGGGAGGCTCGATCAGCCCCAGCATTTT.

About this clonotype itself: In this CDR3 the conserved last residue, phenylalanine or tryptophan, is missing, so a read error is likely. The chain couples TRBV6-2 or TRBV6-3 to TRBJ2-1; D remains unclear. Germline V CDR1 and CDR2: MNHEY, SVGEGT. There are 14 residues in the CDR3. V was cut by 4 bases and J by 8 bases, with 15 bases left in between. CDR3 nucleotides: TGTGCCAGCAGTTCCTTCACAACTCGGGATGAGCAGTTCGTC. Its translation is CASSSFTTRDEQFV.

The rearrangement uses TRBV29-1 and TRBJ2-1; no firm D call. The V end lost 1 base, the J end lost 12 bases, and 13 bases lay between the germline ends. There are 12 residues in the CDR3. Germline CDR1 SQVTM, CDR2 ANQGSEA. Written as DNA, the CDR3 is TGCAGCGTTGAAGTTGCCCGCTCCGGGCAGTTCTTC. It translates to CSVEVARSGQFF.